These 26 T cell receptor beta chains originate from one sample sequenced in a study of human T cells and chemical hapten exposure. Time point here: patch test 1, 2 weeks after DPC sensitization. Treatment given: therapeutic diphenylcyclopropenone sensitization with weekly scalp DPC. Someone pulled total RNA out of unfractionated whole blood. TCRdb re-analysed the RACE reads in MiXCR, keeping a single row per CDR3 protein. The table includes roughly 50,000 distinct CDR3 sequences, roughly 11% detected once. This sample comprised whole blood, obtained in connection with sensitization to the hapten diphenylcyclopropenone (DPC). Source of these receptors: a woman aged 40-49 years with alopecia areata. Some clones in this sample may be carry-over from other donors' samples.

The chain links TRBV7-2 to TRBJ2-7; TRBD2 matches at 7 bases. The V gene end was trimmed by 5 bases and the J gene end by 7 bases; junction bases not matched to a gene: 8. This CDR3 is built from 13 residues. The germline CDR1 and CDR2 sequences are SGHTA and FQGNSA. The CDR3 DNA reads TGTGCCAGCAGCCCTACCCTGGGGGGGGAGCAGTACTTC. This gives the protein CASSPTLGGEQYF. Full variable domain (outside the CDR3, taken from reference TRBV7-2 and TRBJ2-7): GAGVSQSPSNKVTEKGKDVELRCDPISGHTALYWYRQSLGQGLEFLIYFQGNSAPDKSGLPSDRFSAERTGGSVSTLTIQRTQQEDSAVYLCASSPTLGGEQYFGPGTRLTVT.

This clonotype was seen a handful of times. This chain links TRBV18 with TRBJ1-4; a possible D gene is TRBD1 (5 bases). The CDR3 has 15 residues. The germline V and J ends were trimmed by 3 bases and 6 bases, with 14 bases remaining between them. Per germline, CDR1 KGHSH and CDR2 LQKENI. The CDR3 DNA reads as TGTGCCAGCTCACCGGGGGGAACCCAACATGAAAAACTGTTTTTT. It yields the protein CASSPGGTQHEKLFF.

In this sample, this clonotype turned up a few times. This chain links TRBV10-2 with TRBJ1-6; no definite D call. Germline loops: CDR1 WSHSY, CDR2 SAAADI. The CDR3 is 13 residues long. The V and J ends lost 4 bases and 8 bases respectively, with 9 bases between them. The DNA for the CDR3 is TGCGCCAGCAGTGCTCCTGACTATTCACCCCTCCACTTT. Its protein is CASSAPDYSPLHF.

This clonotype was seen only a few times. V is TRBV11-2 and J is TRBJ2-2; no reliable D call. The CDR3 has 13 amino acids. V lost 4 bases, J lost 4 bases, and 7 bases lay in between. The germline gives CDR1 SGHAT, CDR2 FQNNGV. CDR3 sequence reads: CASSSQSTGELFF. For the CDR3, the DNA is TGTGCCAGCAGCTCACAGAGCACCGGGGAGCTGTTTTTT.

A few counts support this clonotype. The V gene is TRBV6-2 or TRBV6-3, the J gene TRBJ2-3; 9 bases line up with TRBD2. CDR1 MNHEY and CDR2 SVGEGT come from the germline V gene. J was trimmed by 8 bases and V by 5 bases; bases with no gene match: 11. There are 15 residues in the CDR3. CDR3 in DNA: TGTGCCAGCAGTACCGAACAAGGACTAGCGCGTACGCAGTATTTT. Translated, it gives CASSTEQGLARTQYF.

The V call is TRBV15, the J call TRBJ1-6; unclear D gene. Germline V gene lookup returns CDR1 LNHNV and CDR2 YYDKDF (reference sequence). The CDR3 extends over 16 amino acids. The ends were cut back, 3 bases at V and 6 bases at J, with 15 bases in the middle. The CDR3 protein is CATSSSGTGFNSPLHF. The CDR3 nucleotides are TGTGCCACCAGCAGTTCGGGAACGGGCTTTAATTCACCCCTCCACTTT.

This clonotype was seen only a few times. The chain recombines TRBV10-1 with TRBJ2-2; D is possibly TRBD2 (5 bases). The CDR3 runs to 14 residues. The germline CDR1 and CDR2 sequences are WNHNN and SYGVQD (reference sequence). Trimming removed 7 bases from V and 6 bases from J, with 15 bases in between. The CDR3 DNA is TGCGCCAGCACCCGCGCAGTGGGAGCCGGGGAGCTGTTTTTT. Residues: CASTRAVGAGELFF.

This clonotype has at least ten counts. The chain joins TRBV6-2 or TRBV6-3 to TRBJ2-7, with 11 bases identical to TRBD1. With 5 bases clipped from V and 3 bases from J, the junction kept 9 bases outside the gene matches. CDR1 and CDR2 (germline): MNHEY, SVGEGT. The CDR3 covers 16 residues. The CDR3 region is CASSLPGQGARYEQYF. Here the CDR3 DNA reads TGTGCCAGCAGTCTCCCCGGACAGGGGGCGCGCTACGAGCAGTACTTC.

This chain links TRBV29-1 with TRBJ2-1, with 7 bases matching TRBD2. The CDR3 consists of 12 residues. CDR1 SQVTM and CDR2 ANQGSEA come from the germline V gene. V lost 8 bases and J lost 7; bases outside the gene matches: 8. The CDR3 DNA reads TGCAGCTATGGGACCGGGGGGAATGAGCAGTTCTTC. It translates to CSYGTGGNEQFF.

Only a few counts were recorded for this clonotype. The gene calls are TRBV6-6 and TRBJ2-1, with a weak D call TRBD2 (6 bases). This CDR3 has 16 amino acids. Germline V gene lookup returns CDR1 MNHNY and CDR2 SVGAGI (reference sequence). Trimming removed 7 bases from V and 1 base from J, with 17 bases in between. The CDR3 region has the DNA TGTGCCAGCACTTTACTCGGGGGAGAGTCCTACAATGAGCAGTTCTTC. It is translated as CASTLLGGESYNEQFF.

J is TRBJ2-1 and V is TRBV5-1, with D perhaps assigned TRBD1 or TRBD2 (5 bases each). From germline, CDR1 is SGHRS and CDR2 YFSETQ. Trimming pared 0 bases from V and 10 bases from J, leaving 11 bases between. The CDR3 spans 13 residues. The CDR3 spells CASSLGDETEQFF. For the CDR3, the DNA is TGCGCCAGCAGCTTGGGGGACGAAACAGAGCAGTTCTTC.

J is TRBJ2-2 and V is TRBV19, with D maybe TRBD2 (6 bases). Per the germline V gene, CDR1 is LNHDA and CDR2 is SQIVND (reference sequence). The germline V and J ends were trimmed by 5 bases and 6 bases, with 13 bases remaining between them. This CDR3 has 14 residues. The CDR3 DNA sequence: TGTGCCAGTAGTGTACGGAGGGGCGCCGGGGAGCTGTTTTTT. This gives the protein CASSVRRGAGELFF.

CDR3 region: CSADKGVSQETQYF. The CDR3 bases are TGCAGCGCTGACAAGGGGGTTAGCCAAGAGACCCAGTACTTC. The J gene is TRBJ2-5, the V gene TRBV29-1; the D gene is possibly TRBD1 (6 bases). V gave up 7 bases and J gave up 1 base, with 16 bases separating them. Germline assignment: CDR1 SQVTM and CDR2 ANQGSEA. This CDR3 comprises 14 residues.

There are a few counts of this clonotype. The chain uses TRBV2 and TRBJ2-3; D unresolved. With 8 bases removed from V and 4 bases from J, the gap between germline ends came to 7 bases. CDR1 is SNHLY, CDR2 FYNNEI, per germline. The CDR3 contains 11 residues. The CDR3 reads CASVKADTQYF. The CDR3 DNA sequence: TGTGCCAGCGTGAAAGCAGATACGCAGTATTTT.

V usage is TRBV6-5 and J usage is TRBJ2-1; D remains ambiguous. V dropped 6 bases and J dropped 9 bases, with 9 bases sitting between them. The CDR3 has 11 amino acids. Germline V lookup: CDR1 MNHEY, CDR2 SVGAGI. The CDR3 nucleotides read TGTGCCAGCAGCACCGGCCCTGAGCAGTTCTTC. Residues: CASSTGPEQFF.

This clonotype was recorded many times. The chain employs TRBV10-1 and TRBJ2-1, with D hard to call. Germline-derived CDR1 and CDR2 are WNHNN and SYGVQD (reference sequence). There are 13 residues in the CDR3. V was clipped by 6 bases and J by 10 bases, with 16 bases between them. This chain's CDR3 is CASSPSLGPEQFF. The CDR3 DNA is TGCGCCAGCAGCCCGTCGCTGGGTCCCGAGCAGTTCTTC.

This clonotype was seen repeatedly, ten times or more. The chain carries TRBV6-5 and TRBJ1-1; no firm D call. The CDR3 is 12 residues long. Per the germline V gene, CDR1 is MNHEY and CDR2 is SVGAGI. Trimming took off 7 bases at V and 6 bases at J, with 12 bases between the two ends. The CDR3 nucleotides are TGTGCCAGCATATCGGCAGGCGCTGAAGCTTTCTTT. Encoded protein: CASISAGAEAFF.

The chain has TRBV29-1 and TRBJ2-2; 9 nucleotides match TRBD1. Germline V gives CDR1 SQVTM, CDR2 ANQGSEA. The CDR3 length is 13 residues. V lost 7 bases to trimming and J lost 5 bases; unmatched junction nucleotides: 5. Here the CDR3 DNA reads TGCAGCGCCGGGACAGGGAGAACCGGGGAGCTGTTTTTT. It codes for CSAGTGRTGELFF.

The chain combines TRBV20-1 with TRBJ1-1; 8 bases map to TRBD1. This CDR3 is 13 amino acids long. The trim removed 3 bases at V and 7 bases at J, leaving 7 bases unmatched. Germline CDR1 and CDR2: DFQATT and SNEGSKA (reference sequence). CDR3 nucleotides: TGCAGTGCTAGTTCGACAGGGGCAAATGAAGCTTTCTTT. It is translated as CSASSTGANEAFF.

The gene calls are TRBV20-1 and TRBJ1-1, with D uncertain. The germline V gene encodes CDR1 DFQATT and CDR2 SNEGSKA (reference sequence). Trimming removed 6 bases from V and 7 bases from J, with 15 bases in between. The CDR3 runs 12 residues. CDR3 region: CSAPTEGGEAFF. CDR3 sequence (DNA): TGCAGTGCACCAACAGAGGGCGGTGAAGCTTTCTTT.

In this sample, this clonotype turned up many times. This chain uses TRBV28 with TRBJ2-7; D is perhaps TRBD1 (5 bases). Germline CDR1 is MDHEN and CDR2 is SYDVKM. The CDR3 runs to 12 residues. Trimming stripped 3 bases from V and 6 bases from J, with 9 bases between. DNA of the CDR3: TGTGCCAGCAGTTTGGTCAGGGCCGAGCAGTACTTC. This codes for CASSLVRAEQYF.

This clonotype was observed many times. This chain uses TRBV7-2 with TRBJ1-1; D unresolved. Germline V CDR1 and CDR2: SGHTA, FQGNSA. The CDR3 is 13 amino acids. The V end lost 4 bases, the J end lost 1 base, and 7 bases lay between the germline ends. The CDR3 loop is CASSSQENTEAFF. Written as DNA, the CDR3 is TGTGCCAGCAGCTCCCAGGAGAACACTGAAGCTTTCTTT.

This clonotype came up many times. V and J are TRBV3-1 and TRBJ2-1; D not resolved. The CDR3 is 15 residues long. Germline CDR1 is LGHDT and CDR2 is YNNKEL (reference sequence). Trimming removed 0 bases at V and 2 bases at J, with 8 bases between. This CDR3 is CASSQDLVAYNEQFF. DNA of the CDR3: TGTGCCAGCAGCCAAGACCTGGTGGCCTACAATGAGCAGTTCTTC.

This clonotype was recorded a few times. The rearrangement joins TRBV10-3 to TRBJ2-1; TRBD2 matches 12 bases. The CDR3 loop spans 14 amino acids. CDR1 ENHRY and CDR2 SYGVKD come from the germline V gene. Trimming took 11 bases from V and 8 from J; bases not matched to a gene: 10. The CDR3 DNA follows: TGTGCCGTCCGACTAGCGGGGGTAAACGATGAGCAGTTCTTC. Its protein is CAVRLAGVNDEQFF.

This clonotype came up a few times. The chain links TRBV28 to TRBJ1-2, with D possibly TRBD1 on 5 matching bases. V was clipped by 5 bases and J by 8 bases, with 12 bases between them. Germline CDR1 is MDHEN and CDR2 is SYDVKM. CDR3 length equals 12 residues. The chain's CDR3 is CASSQGSGGYTF. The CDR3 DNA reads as TGTGCCAGCAGTCAGGGATCCGGCGGCTACACCTTC.

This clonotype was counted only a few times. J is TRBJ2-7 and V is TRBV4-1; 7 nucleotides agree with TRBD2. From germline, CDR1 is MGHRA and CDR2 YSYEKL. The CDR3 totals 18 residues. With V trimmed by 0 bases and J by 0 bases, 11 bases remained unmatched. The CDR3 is CASSQDASGVYLSYEQYF. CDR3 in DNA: TGCGCCAGCAGCCAAGATGCTAGCGGAGTCTATCTCTCCTACGAGCAGTACTTC.